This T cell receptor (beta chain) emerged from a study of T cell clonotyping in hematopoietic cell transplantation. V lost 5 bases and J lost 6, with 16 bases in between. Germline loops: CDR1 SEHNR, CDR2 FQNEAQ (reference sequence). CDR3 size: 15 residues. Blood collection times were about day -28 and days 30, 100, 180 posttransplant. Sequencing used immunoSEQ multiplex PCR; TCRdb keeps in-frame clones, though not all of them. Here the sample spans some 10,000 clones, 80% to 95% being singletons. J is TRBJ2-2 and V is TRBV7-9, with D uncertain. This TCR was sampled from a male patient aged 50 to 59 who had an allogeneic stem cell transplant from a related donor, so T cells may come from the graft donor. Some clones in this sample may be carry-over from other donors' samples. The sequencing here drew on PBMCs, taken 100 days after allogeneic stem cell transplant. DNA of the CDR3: TGTGCCAGCAGCGATAGTAATCAGGTAGCCGGGGAGCTGTTTTTT. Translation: CASSDSNQVAGELFF. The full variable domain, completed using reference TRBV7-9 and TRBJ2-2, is DTGVSQNPRHKITKRGQNVTFRCDPISEHNRLYWYRQTLGQGPEFLTYFQNEAQLEKSRLLSDRFSAERPKGSFSTLEIQRTEQGDSAMYLCASSDSNQVAGELFFGEGSRLTVL.